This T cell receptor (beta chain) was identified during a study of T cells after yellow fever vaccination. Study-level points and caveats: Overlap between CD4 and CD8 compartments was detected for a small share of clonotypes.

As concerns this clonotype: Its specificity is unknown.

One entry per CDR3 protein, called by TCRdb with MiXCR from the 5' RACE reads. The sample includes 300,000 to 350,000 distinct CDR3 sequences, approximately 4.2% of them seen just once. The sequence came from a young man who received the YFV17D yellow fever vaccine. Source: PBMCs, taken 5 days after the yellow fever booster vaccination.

The chain's CDR3 is CASSLSARGVGTGANVLTF. As DNA, the CDR3 is TGTGCCAGCTCACTCTCCGCCAGGGGCGTGGGTACTGGGGCCAACGTCCTGACTTTC. The gene calls are TRBV18 and TRBJ2-6, with D tentatively TRBD1 (6 bases). V was shortened by 4 bases and J by 2 bases, with 21 bases between the two germline ends. This CDR3 has 19 residues. Germline loops: CDR1 KGHSH, CDR2 LQKENI.